Presented here are 4 T cell receptor beta chains from one specimen sequenced in a study of blood T cell repertoires in COVID-19. Using immunoSEQ multiplex PCR, the repertoire was profiled, and TCRdb retains in-frame clones only, with some absent. The sample has roughly 260,000 clones; about 80% are singletons. The sample comprised PBMCs or T cells enriched from blood (not recorded which). These TCRs come from a woman in her thirties or forties who had been exposed to COVID-19.

The chain couples TRBV21-1 to TRBJ1-5; the table names TRBD1, a call not compared with the DNA. TRBV21-1 is labeled a pseudogene. The CDR3 covers 18 residues. Here the CDR3 reads CASSIPVRDSRSNQPQHF. As DNA, the CDR3 is TGTGCCAGCAGCATACCGGTGCGGGACAGCCGGAGCAATCAGCCCCAGCATTTT.

V and J are TRBV3-1 (or the pseudogene TRBV3-2) and TRBJ2-5; 7 nucleotides agree with TRBD2. With V trimmed by 4 bases and J by 4 bases, 12 bases remained unmatched. Germline V CDR1 and CDR2: LGHDT, YNNKEL (reference sequence). The CDR3 sequence is 16 residues long. CDR3 coding DNA: TGTGCCAGCAGCCCCGAGCGGGGAAAAGCGGGAGAGACCCAGTACTTC. Translated, it gives CASSPERGKAGETQYF.

In this sample, this clone turned up a few times. This chain connects TRBV14 to TRBJ1-3, with 7 bases fitting TRBD1. Germline V gene lookup returns CDR1 SGHDN and CDR2 FVKESK. Losses at the gene ends were 3 bases for V and 8 bases for J; bases not matched to a gene: 4. This CDR3 has 13 residues. DNA for the CDR3: TGTGCCAGCAGCCAGAACAGGGGAGACACCATATATTTT. Translated: CASSQNRGDTIYF.

The chain has TRBV7-2 and TRBJ2-1; 10 bases fit TRBD2. Per the germline V gene, CDR1 is SGHTA and CDR2 is FQGNSA. Germline trimming cut 2 bases from V and 6 bases from J; bases unmatched to any gene: 10. CDR3 length: 17 residues. Written as DNA, the CDR3 is TGTGCCAGCAGCTTACGTGGTAGCGGGGGGACGGGCAATGAGCAGTTCTTC. Its translation: CASSLRGSGGTGNEQFF.